These T cell receptor beta chains were read from a single sample in a study of cytomegalovirus exposure and HLA in healthy donors. Using immunoSEQ multiplex PCR, the repertoire was profiled, and TCRdb retains in-frame clones only, with some absent. Here the sample spans around 100,000 clones, about 79% being singletons. Sample: PBMCs. The receptors come from a man aged 50-59 years in good health and CMV-seropositive. Each CDR3 is given with its conserved first and last residue. The D gene is left open where the match is weak. Clone size is given for some rows only: seen once, a few or many times, or a class if the clone is expanded.

.	TRBV19	.	TRBJ2-2	TGTGCCAGTAGTATAAAACATAACACCGGGGAGCTGTTTTTT	CASSIKHNTGELFF
.	TRBV6-1	.	TRBJ1-6	TGTGCCAGCAGTGACAACTTGAATTCACCCCTCCACTTT	CASSDNLNSPLHF
.	TRBV7-3	TRBD1	TRBJ2-5	TGTGCCAGCAGCCCGACAGGGGGCGGAGAGACCCAGTACTTC	CASSPTGGGETQYF
.	TRBV29-1	TRBD2	TRBJ2-1	TGCAGCGTTGAAGATCGGGGGACTAACAATGAGCAGTTCTTC	CSVEDRGTNNEQFF
.	TRBV15	TRBD1	TRBJ1-2	TGTGCCACCAGCAGGGACCAGGGACAGCGCTATGGCTACACCTTC	CATSRDQGQRYGYTF
.	TRBV27	TRBD2	TRBJ2-3	TGTGCCAGCAGTTTATCAGGACTAGCAGAAAGCACAGATACGCAGTATTTT	CASSLSGLAESTDTQYF
.	TRBV2	.	TRBJ1-1	TGTGCCAGCATCGGACAGTCCCTCGGTGGTACTGAAGCTTTCTTT	CASIGQSLGGTEAFF
.	TRBV5-1	TRBD2	TRBJ2-1	TGCGCCAGCGTCATCGGGACTAGTGGGAACAATGAGCAGTTCTTC	CASVIGTSGNNEQFF
.	TRBV9	.	TRBJ1-3	TGTGCCAGCAGCGTAGCTCCAGGGAATGGAAACACCATATATTTT	CASSVAPGNGNTIYF
few	TRBV19	.	TRBJ1-4	TGTGCCAGTAGTCTGACAGCAAATGAAAAACTGTTTTTT	CASSLTANEKLFF
.	TRBV4-1	TRBD2	TRBJ2-2	TGCGCCAGCAGCCGGCGGGAGGGGAACACCGGGGAGCTGTTTTTT	CASSRREGNTGELFF
.	TRBV5-6	TRBD1	TRBJ2-1	TGTGCCAGCGGGGGACAGGGGGCCGGGGATGAGCAGTTCTTC	CASGGQGAGDEQFF
.	TRBV4-1	TRBD2	TRBJ2-5	TGCGCCAGCAGCGTCTTGTGGGGACTAGCGGGGGGGAACCAAGAGACCCAGTACTTC	CASSVLWGLAGGNQETQYF
.	TRBV2	TRBD2	TRBJ2-7	TGTGCCGGGACTAGCCCTCCTTTTTACGAGCAGTACTTC	CAGTSPPFYEQYF
once	TRBV7-8	TRBD2	TRBJ2-7	TGTGCCAGCAGCTCCCTCGCCGGGACTAACTACGAGCAGTACTTC	CASSSLAGTNYEQYF
few	TRBV6-1	TRBD1	TRBJ2-3	TGTGCCAGCCGACCGGGACAGGTCAACACAGATACGCAGTATTTT	CASRPGQVNTDTQYF
.	TRBV2	TRBD1	TRBJ2-7	TGTGCCAGCAGTGGGACAGGGCCCTACGAGCAGTACTTC	CASSGTGPYEQYF
.	TRBV5-5	.	TRBJ1-2	TGTGCCAGCAGCTTAGGGCAGGCCGCCGCGGGCTATGGCTACACCTTC	CASSLGQAAAGYGYTF
.	TRBV5-1	.	TRBJ1-3	TGCGCCAGCAGCTCCGGACAGTCCTCTGGAAACACCATATATTTT	CASSSGQSSGNTIYF
.	TRBV18	.	TRBJ2-3	TGTGCCAGCTCACCAGAAGCGGACACAGATACGCAGTATTTT	CASSPEADTDTQYF
.	TRBV2	.	TRBJ2-7	TGTGCCAGCAGGGCCGGGACTGAGACCTACGAGCAGTACTTC	CASRAGTETYEQYF
.	TRBV9	TRBD1	TRBJ1-2	TGTGCCAGCAGCGTCGGGACAGGGAGAGGCTACACCTTC	CASSVGTGRGYTF
.	TRBV7-3	.	TRBJ2-5	TGTGCCAGCAGCTTAAGTGCGCGGGAGACCCAGTACTTC	CASSLSARETQYF
few	TRBV6-1	.	TRBJ2-5	TGTGCCAGCAGTGAGGACAAGGGATCTGGAGAGACCCAGTACTTC	CASSEDKGSGETQYF
.	TRBV7-9	.	TRBJ1-3	TGTGCCAGCAGCTCCGGTGCGAACACCATATATTTT	CASSSGANTIYF
few	TRBV11-3	TRBD1	TRBJ2-7	TGTGCCAGCAGCCCTGGCGGGACAGGGGATTACGAGCAGTACTTC	CASSPGGTGDYEQYF
.	TRBV4-2	.	TRBJ2-2	TGTGCCAGCAGCCAAGAATCTCAAAGACTTCTTGGGGGGGAGCTGTTTTTT	CASSQESQRLLGGELFF
.	TRBV27	TRBD1	TRBJ2-7	TGTGCCAGCAGCCGACCCCCGGGACAGGGGGCCGAGCAGTACTTC	CASSRPPGQGAEQYF
.	TRBV6-5	.	TRBJ2-5	TGTGCCAGCAGTTACGTCTCTAGAGGAGAGACCCAGTACTTC	CASSYVSRGETQYF
.	TRBV7-2	.	TRBJ1-2	TGTGCCAGCAGCTTTAATAGACAGAACTATGGCTACACCTTC	CASSFNRQNYGYTF
.	TRBV30	.	TRBJ1-1	TGTGCCTGGAGATATTTTTCAGGGGCCACTGAAGCTTTCTTT	CAWRYFSGATEAFF
.	TRBV7-8	TRBD1	TRBJ1-2	TGTGCCAGCAGCCAATTCGGCCCGGGACAGGGGGCATACGGCTACACCTTC	CASSQFGPGQGAYGYTF
.	TRBV19	.	TRBJ1-2	TGTGCCAGTAGTCGCCCGGGAGAGGGAACCTATGGCTACACCTTC	CASSRPGEGTYGYTF
.	TRBV2	TRBD2	TRBJ2-5	TGTGCCAGCAGTGAGGGGACTAGTTCTCTCTCCGAGACCCAGTACTTC	CASSEGTSSLSETQYF
.	TRBV6-1	.	TRBJ1-2	TGTGCCAGCAGTGAACTGGGGGGTCACTATGGCTACACCTTC	CASSELGGHYGYTF
.	TRBV5-1	TRBD1	TRBJ2-7	TGCGCCAGCAGCTTGGATCCAGGGGGTTACGAGCAGTACTTC	CASSLDPGGYEQYF
few	TRBV19	.	TRBJ2-6	TGTGCCAGTAGTATAGAGTCGGGGGCTGGGGCCAACGTCCTGACTTTC	CASSIESGAGANVLTF
.	TRBV5-3	TRBD1	TRBJ2-7	TGTGCCAGAAGCTTGGGGCAGGGGGCTTCCTTGATCTACGAGCAGTACTTC	CARSLGQGASLIYEQYF
once	TRBV7-9	TRBD1	TRBJ1-1	TGTGCCAGCAGCCCGAGACAGGGGAGGCTGAACACTGAAGCTTTCTTT	CASSPRQGRLNTEAFF
.	TRBV10-3	TRBD2	TRBJ2-1	TGTGCCATCAGTGTCGGCGGGAGTGGCAATGAGCAGTTCTTC	CAISVGGSGNEQFF
.	TRBV7-9	.	TRBJ1-1	TGTGCCAGCAGCTTAACTGAGCTCACTGAAGCTTTCTTT	CASSLTELTEAFF
few	TRBV27	.	TRBJ1-1	TGTGCCAGCCGTCTAAGGGGCAGGGACACTGAAGCTTTCTTT	CASRLRGRDTEAFF
.	TRBV2	.	TRBJ2-3	TGTGCCAGCAGTTTAAGGGGAACAGATACGCAGTATTTT	CASSLRGTDTQYF
few	TRBV5-6	TRBD2	TRBJ2-3	TGTGCCTCCAACCTGCGGGGGGGCCTAGATACGCAGTATTTT	CASNLRGGLDTQYF
.	TRBV18	TRBD1	TRBJ1-5	TGTGCCAGCTCACCCCAGACAGGGCTCGGCAATCAGCCCCAGCATTTT	CASSPQTGLGNQPQHF
.	TRBV5-4	TRBD2	TRBJ2-3	TGTGCCAGCAGCTCGGGACTAGCGGGGACCGCAGATACGCAGTATTTT	CASSSGLAGTADTQYF
.	TRBV5-1	TRBD1	TRBJ1-4	TGCGCCAGCAGCCGCGACAGGGGAGCGGTAACTAATGAAAAACTGTTTTTT	CASSRDRGAVTNEKLFF
.	TRBV19	TRBD1	TRBJ1-3	TGTGCCAGTAGTTCCCGTGTGGGACAGGGGGCTGGAAACACCATATATTTT	CASSSRVGQGAGNTIYF
.	TRBV15	.	TRBJ2-7	TGTGCCACCAGCAGAGAAACGGGGATCAGCTCCTACGAGCAGTACTTC	CATSRETGISSYEQYF